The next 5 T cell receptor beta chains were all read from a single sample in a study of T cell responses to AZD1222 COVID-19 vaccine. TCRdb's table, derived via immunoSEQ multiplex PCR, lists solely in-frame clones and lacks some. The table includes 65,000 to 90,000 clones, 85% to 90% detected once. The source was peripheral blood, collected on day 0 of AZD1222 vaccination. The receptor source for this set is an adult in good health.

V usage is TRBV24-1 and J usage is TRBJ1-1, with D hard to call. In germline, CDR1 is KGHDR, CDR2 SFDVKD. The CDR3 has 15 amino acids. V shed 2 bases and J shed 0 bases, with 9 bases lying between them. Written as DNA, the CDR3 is TGTGCCACCAGTGATTCACGACGGTTGAACACTGAAGCTTTCTTT. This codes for CATSDSRRLNTEAFF.

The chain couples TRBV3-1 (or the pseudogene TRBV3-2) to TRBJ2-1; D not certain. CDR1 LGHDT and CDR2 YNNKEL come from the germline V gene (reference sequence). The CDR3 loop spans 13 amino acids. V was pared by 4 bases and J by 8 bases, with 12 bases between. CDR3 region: CASSPLVNYEQFF. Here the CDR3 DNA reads TGTGCCAGCAGCCCGCTGGTAAATTATGAGCAGTTCTTC.

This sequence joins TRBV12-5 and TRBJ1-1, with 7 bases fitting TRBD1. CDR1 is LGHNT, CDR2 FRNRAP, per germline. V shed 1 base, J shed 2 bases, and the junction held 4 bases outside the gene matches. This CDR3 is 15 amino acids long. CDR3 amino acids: CASGLGQGLNTEAFF. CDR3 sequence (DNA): TGTGCTAGTGGTTTGGGACAGGGCCTTAACACTGAAGCTTTCTTT.

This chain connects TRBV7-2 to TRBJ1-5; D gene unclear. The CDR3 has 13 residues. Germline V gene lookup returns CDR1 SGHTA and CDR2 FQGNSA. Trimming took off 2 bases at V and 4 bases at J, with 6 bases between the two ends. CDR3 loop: CASSLRVNQPQHF. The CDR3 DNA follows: TGTGCCAGCAGCTTAAGGGTTAATCAGCCCCAGCATTTT. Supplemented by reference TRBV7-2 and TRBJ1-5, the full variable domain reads GAGVSQSPSNKVTEKGKDVELRCDPISGHTALYWYRQSLGQGLEFLIYFQGNSAPDKSGLPSDRFSAERTGGSVSTLTIQRTQQEDSAVYLCASSLRVNQPQHFGDGTRLSIL.

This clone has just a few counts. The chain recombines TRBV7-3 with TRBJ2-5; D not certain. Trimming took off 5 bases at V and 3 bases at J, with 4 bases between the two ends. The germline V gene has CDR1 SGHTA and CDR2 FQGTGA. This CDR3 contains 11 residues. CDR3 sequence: CASSAEETQYF. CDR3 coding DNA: TGTGCCAGCAGCGCTGAAGAGACCCAGTACTTC.